This paragraph reports one TCR beta chain. One end of the junction is discordant with germline, which a read error may explain. Three rounds of nested PCR, following a modified ARM-PCR protocol, produced the TCRbeta library. TCRdb itself ran the multiplex PCR reads through MiXCR, one entry per CDR3 protein. The sample holds 120,000 to 150,000 distinct CDR3 sequences, roughly 66% seen once. This specimen belongs to a study of tumor and adjacent non-tumor tissue in lung cancer. Per germline, CDR1 SGHNT and CDR2 YENEEA. The length of the CDR3 is 17 residues. No cell sorting was done before RNA was extracted from the tissue.

The source of this sequence is a man between 60 and 75 years old with small cell lung cancer. The chain joins TRBV11-3 to TRBJ2-1, with 13 positions matching TRBD2. The sequencing input was lung tumor tissue. The CDR3 DNA reads TGTGCCAGTAGCTCGGGACTAGCGGGAAGGCCCTACTATGAACAGTTCTTC. It specifies CASSSGLAGRPYYEQFF.